The 2 T cell receptor beta chains given below trace back to one sample, sequenced in a study of a mutant IDH1 vaccine in newly diagnosed glioma. Antigens of these TCRs are unknown. The time point denotes: week 35, safety follow-up. Vaccination used 300 ug of mutant IDH1 20-mer peptide per dose, with topical imiquimod. Profiling relied on immunoSEQ multiplex PCR, and the TCRdb table lists in-frame clones only, not all of them. Of about 32,000 clones listed, roughly 78% are singletons. The sequencing here drew on PBMCs, taken from a glioma patient whose treatment included an IDH1 peptide vaccine. Receptors originate from a woman aged 40 to 50 with glioma.

The genes are TRBV5-1 and TRBJ1-4, with a possible D match to TRBD1 (6 bases). The V gene lost 0 bases and the J gene lost 8 bases, with 14 bases spanning the gap. The CDR3 sequence is 15 residues long. Per germline, CDR1 SGHRS and CDR2 YFSETQ. The CDR3: CASSLAWVGGEKLFF. CDR3 DNA sequence: TGCGCCAGCAGCTTGGCCTGGGTAGGGGGAGAAAAACTGTTTTTT.

The CDR3 protein is CASIPASQATEAFF. The CDR3 DNA reads as TGTGCCAGCATCCCCGCCTCCCAGGCGACTGAAGCTTTCTTT. The rearrangement uses TRBV11-2 and TRBJ1-1; no definite D call. Trimming left V 7 bases short and J 5 bases short, with 17 bases between. The CDR3 consists of 14 residues. Germline V gives CDR1 SGHAT, CDR2 FQNNGV.